This TCR beta chain was documented in a study of blood T cells in healthy people across ages. A note on this clonotype: A much larger clone is a single base away; this may be a read error.

The V and J ends lost 0 bases and 7 bases respectively, with 21 bases between them. This CDR3 contains 16 residues. CDR1 is DFQATT and CDR2 is SNEGSKA in the germline V gene (reference sequence). A second 7 to 11 cycle PCR used barcoded and J-beta primers. MiXCR was run by TCRdb on the 5' RACE reads, yielding one entry per CDR3 protein. This table has 550,000 to 750,000 distinct CDR3 sequences, 20% to 25% appearing once. This clonotype originated in a man between 70 and 80 years old in good health. The source material was blood. The rearrangement uses TRBV20-1 and TRBJ1-1; D remains unclear. CDR3 region: CSARDVVRNFGIEAFF. For the CDR3, the DNA is TGCAGTGCTAGAGATGTTGTGAGGAATTTCGGCATTGAAGCTTTCTTT.